This T cell receptor (beta chain) was recovered during a study of cytomegalovirus exposure and HLA in healthy donors. Study results and caveats: TCR clusters originating in the first cohort tended to co-occur in the approximately 120 validation repertoires, according to a later analysis. Rarity held for most TCR sequences, but there were some public TCRs that occurred in many donors. Published work reported that the classifier diagnosed cytomegalovirus status with high specificity and sensitivity.

Profiled with immunoSEQ multiplex PCR; TCRdb holds only in-frame clones, not every one. The sample includes 98,000 or so clones, around 95% of them seen just once. The CDR3 extends over 15 amino acids. V lost 2 bases and J lost 3; bases outside the gene matches: 6. Germline CDR1 and CDR2: MNHEY and SVGAGI. As regards this clone: As yet, its antigen is unknown.

This receptor was obtained from a woman aged 18-29 years in good health and CMV-seronegative. This chain connects TRBV6-5 to TRBJ1-1, with 7 bases that match TRBD1. Sequences were obtained from PBMCs. DNA of the CDR3: TGTGCCAGCAGTTACACCGGGACAGCCCACACTGAAGCTTTCTTT. It yields the protein CASSYTGTAHTEAFF.